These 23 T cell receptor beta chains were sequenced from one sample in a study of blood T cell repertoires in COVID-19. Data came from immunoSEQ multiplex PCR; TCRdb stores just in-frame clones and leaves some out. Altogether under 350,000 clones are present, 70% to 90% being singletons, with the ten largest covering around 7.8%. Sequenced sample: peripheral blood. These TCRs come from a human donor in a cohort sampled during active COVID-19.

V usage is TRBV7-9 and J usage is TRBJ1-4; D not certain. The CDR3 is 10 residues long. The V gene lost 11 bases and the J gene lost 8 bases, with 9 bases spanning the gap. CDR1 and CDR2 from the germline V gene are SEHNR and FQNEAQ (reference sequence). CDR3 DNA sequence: TGTGCCTCTCCGGGGGAAAAACTGTTTTTT. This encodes CASPGEKLFF.

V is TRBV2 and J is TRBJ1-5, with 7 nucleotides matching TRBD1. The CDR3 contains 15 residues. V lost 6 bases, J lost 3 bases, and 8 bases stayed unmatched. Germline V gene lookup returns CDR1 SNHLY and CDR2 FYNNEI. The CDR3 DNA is TGTGCCAGCAGAAATAGGGGACAGTACAATCAGCCCCAGCATTTT. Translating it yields CASRNRGQYNQPQHF.

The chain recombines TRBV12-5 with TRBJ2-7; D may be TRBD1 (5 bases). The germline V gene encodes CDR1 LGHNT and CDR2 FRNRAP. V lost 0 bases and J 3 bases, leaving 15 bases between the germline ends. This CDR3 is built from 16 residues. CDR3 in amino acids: CASGLVLGRAGYEQYF. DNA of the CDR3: TGTGCTAGTGGTTTGGTACTGGGCAGGGCCGGCTACGAGCAGTACTTC.

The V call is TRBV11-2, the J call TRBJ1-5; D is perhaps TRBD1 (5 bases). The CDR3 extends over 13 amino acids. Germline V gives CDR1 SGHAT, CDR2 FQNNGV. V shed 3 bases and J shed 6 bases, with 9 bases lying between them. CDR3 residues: CASSLGGSQPQHF. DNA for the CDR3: TGTGCCAGCAGCTTGGGGGGTAGTCAGCCCCAGCATTTT.

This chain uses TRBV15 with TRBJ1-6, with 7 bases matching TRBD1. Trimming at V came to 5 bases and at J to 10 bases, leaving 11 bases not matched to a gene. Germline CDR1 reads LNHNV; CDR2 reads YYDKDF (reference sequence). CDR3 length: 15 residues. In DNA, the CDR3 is TGTGCCACCAGCGAGGACAGGCCCCAATGGTCACCCCTCCACTTT. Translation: CATSEDRPQWSPLHF.

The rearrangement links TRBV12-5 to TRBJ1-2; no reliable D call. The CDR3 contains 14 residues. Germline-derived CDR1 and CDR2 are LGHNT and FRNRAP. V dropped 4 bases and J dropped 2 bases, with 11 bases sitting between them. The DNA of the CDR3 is TGTGCTAGTGGTTCATACAGCAACAACTATGGCTACACCTTC. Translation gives CASGSYSNNYGYTF.

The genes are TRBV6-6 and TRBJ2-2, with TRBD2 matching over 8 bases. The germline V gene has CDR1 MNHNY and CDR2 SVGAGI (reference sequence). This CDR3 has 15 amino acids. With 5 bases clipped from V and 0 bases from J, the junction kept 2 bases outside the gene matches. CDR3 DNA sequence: TGTGCCAGCAGTCTGACTAGCGCGAACACCGGGGAGCTGTTTTTT. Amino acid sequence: CASSLTSANTGELFF.

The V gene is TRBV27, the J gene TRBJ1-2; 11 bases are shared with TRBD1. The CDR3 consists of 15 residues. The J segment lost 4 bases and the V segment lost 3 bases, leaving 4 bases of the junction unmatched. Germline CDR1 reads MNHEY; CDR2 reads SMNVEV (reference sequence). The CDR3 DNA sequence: TGTGCCAGCAGTTTCGGACAGGGGGCGGTCTATGGCTACACCTTC. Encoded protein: CASSFGQGAVYGYTF.

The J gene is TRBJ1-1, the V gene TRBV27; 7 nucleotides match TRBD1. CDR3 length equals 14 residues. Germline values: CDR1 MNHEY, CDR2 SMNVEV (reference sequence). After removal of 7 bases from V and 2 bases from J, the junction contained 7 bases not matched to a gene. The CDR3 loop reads CASNSNRGNTEAFF. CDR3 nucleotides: TGTGCCAGCAATTCTAACAGGGGAAACACTGAAGCTTTCTTT.

The CDR3 protein is CASSMRGTGFIAGNTIYF. Written as DNA, the CDR3 is TGTGCCAGTAGTATGAGAGGGACAGGGTTTATAGCTGGAAACACCATATATTTT. The chain combines TRBV19 with TRBJ1-3; 9 bases are shared with TRBD1. The junction had 11 bases not matched to a gene; V was cut back by 3 bases and J by 2 bases. CDR1 and CDR2 (germline): LNHDA, SQIVND (reference sequence). The CDR3 is 18 residues long.

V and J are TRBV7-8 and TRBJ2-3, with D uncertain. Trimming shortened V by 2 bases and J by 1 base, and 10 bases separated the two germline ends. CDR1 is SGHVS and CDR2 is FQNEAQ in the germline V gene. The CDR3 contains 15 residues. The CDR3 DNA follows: TGTGCCAGCAGCTTATTACGCCAGGGCACAGATACGCAGTATTTT. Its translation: CASSLLRQGTDTQYF.

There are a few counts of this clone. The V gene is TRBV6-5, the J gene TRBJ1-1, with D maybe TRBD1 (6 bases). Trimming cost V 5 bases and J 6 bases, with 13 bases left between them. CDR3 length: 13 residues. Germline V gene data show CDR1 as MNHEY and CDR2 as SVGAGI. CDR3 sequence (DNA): TGTGCCAGCAGTCGACCCAGGGGCGCTGAAGCTTTCTTT. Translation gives CASSRPRGAEAFF.

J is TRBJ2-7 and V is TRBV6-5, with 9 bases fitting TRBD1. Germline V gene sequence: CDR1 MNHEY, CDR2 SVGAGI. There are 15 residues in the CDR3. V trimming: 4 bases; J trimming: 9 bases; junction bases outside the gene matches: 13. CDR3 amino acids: CASSSFRDRAAGQYF. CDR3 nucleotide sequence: TGTGCCAGCAGTTCATTCCGGGACAGGGCAGCCGGGCAGTACTTC.

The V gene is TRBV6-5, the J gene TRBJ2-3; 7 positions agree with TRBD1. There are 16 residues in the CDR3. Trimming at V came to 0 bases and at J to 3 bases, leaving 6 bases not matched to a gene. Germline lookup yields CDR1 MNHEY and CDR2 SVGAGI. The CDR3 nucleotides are TGTGCCAGCAGTTACTCGGGGACAGTTAATACAGATACGCAGTATTTT. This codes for CASSYSGTVNTDTQYF.

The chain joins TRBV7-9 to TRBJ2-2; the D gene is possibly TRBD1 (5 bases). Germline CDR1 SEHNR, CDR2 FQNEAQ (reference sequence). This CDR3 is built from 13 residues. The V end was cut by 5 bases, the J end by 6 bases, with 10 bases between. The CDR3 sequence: CASSQGWPGELFF. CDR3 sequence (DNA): TGTGCCAGCAGCCAGGGCTGGCCCGGGGAGCTGTTTTTT.

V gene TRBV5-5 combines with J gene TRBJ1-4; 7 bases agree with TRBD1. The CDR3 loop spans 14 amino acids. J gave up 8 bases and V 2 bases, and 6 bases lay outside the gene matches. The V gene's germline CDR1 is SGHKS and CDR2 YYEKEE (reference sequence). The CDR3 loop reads CASSFTGVGEKLFF. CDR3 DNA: TGTGCCAGCAGCTTCACAGGGGTTGGAGAAAAACTGTTTTTT.

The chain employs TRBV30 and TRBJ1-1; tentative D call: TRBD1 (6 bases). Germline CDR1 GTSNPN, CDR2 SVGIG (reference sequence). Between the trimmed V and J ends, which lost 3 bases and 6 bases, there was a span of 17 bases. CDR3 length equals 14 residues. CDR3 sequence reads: CAWSRTAFIAEAFF. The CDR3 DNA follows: TGTGCCTGGAGCAGGACAGCTTTTATCGCTGAAGCTTTCTTT.

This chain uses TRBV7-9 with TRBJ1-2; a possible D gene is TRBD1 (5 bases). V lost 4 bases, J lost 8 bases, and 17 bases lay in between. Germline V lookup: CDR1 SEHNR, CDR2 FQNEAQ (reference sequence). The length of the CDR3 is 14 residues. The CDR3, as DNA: TGTGCCAGCAGCTCGGGGACGGCCGGGAGGGGCTACACCTTC. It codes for CASSSGTAGRGYTF.

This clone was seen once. This CDR3 is CASSLLGGGAEDTQYF. The CDR3 DNA reads as TGTGCCAGCAGCTTACTGGGCGGGGGGGCCGAAGATACGCAGTATTTT. The chain has TRBV11-2 and TRBJ2-3; 9 nucleotides line up with TRBD2. J was trimmed by 5 bases and V by 2 bases; bases with no gene match: 8. The CDR3 totals 16 residues. Germline CDR1 and CDR2: SGHAT and FQNNGV.

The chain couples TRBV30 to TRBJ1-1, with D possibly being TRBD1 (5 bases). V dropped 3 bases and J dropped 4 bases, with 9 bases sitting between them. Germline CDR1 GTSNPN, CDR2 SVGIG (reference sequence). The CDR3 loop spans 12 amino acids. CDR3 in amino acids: CAWRPGSTEAFF. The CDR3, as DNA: TGTGCCTGGAGACCAGGGTCCACTGAAGCTTTCTTT.

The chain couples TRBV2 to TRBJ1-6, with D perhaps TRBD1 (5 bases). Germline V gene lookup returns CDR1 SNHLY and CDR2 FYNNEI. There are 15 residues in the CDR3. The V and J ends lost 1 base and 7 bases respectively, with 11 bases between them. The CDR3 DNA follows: TGTGCCAGCAGTGAAGGGAAGACAGAAAATTCACCCCTCCACTTT. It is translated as CASSEGKTENSPLHF.

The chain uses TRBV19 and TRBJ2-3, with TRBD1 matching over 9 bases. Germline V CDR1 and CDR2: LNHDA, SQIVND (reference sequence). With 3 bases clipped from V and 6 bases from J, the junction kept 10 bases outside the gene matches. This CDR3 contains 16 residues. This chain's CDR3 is CASSITPGQGADTQYF. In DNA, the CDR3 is TGTGCCAGTAGTATCACCCCGGGACAGGGAGCGGATACGCAGTATTTT.

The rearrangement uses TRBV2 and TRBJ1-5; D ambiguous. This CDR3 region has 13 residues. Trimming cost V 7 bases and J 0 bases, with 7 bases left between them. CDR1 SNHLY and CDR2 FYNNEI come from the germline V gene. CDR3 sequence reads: CASTQSSNQPQHF. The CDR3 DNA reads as TGTGCCAGCACTCAGTCTAGCAATCAGCCCCAGCATTTT.